The clone carrying this TCR beta chain is termed medium-sized (0.01 to 0.1%). Its specificity is not known. The data were obtained in a study of yellow fever vaccine responses in identical twins. MiXCR, applied by TCRdb to the RT-PCR reads, yields one record per CDR3 protein. Of some 2,500 distinct CDR3 sequences listed, 7.5% to 9.5% are singletons. Study-wide findings and caveats: Reportedly, twins' vaccine T cell responses looked partly convergent and partly personalized.

Material: T cells from blood (PBMCs), unsorted or a sorted subset (not recorded which), obtained around 23 months after vaccination. The receptor's source is a woman under 30 who received the yellow fever vaccine.

The CDR3 sequence is CAISATHGDGNYGYTF. The CDR3 DNA follows: TGTGCCATCAGTGCGACACATGGGGACGGGAACTATGGCTACACCTTC. The rearrangement uses TRBV10-3 and TRBJ1-2; D perhaps matches TRBD1 (5 bases). The CDR3 consists of 16 residues. The germline CDR1 and CDR2 sequences are ENHRY and SYGVKD. V lost 4 bases and J 2 bases, leaving 17 bases between the germline ends.